Shown below are 31 T cell receptor beta chains from a single sample sequenced in a study of OX40 agonist ivuxolimab in advanced cancers. Only in-frame clones appear in the TCRdb table, and some are missing; sequencing was by immunoSEQ multiplex PCR. The sample lists 50,000 to 65,000 clones, roughly four fifths occurring once. This specimen consisted of CD4+ or CD8+ T cells sorted from blood, obtained in a trial of the OX40 agonist ivuxolimab. All receptors derive from an adult with an advanced solid tumor such as melanoma, head and neck, liver or kidney cancer.

The chain couples TRBV19 to TRBJ1-3; D remains unclear. V lost 4 bases and J 8 bases, leaving 21 bases between the germline ends. In germline, CDR1 is LNHDA, CDR2 SQIVND (reference sequence). The CDR3 has 16 amino acids. The CDR3 nucleotides are TGTGCCAGTAGTAACCAAGGGCAACCGAACGAGCACACCATATATTTT. This translates into CASSNQGQPNEHTIYF.

The V and J genes are TRBV30 and TRBJ1-2; D perhaps matches TRBD1 (5 bases). V dropped 3 bases and J dropped 7 bases, with 15 bases sitting between them. The CDR3 is 13 residues long. CDR1 is GTSNPN and CDR2 is SVGIG in the germline V gene (reference sequence). Here the CDR3 reads CAWRGLGLSGYTF. CDR3 nucleotides: TGTGCCTGGAGGGGCTTGGGACTAAGTGGCTACACCTTC.

This rearrangement joins TRBV27 to TRBJ2-7; D unclear. V lost 6 bases and J lost 3, with 6 bases in between. The CDR3 is 11 residues long. Germline loops: CDR1 MNHEY, CDR2 SMNVEV (reference sequence). The CDR3 reads CASSQNYEQYF. The DNA of the CDR3 is TGTGCCAGCAGCCAAAACTACGAGCAGTACTTC.

J is TRBJ2-5 and V is TRBV28; D perhaps matches TRBD1 (6 bases). The J call is in doubt because the DNA end fits TRBJ2-7 better. Germline-derived CDR1 and CDR2 are MDHEN and SYDVKM. The CDR3 has 14 residues. As DNA, the CDR3 is TGTGCCAGCAGATCCACAGGGCCCTCCTACGAGCAGTACTTC. Amino acid sequence: CASRSTGPSYEQYF.

Only a few counts were recorded for this clone. The chain uses TRBV2 and TRBJ1-4; D may be TRBD1 (6 bases). The CDR3 is 14 amino acids. V lost 11 bases to trimming and J lost 5 bases, with 18 bases between them. CDR1 and CDR2 from the germline V gene are SNHLY and FYNNEI. In DNA form, the CDR3 reads TGTGCCGCGGCAGGGCGGCAGGGGAATGAAAAACTGTTTTTT. This gives the protein CAAAGRQGNEKLFF.

The chain links TRBV4-1 to TRBJ2-7; 7 nucleotides line up with TRBD1. V lost 5 bases, J lost 1 base, and 5 bases stayed unmatched. CDR3 length: 14 residues. Germline lookup yields CDR1 MGHRA and CDR2 YSYEKL. The CDR3 DNA reads as TGCGCCAGCAGCTTACCGGGACAGTCCTACGAGCAGTACTTC. The encoded protein is CASSLPGQSYEQYF.

The chain couples TRBV6-1 to TRBJ2-3, with 8 bases lining up with TRBD1. J gave up 4 bases and V 8 bases, and 5 bases lay outside the gene matches. Germline V gene lookup returns CDR1 MNHNS and CDR2 SASEGT. The CDR3 is made up of 13 amino acids. CDR3 amino acids: CASFGQGADTQYF. As DNA, the CDR3 is TGTGCCAGCTTCGGACAGGGTGCAGATACGCAGTATTTT.

The chain uses TRBV19 and TRBJ2-1, with a possible D match to TRBD1 (5 bases). CDR3 length: 15 residues. The V end was cut by 6 bases, the J end by 0 bases, with 12 bases between. Germline V gene sequence: CDR1 LNHDA, CDR2 SQIVND (reference sequence). This CDR3 is CASRKTEISYNEQFF. CDR3 nucleotides: TGTGCCAGTAGGAAGACAGAAATCTCCTACAATGAGCAGTTCTTC.

Here the CDR3 DNA reads TGTGCCAGCAGCGTAGGCGGGGGGTTTCAAGAGACCCAGTACTTC. It codes for CASSVGGGFQETQYF. The chain couples TRBV9 to TRBJ2-5, with 8 bases lining up with TRBD2. With 0 bases clipped from V and 2 bases from J, the junction kept 3 bases outside the gene matches. CDR3 length: 15 residues. In germline, CDR1 is SGDLS, CDR2 YYNGEE.

The chain joins TRBV5-4 to TRBJ1-5; D uncertain. V was shortened by 4 bases and J by 5 bases, with 10 bases between the two germline ends. Germline CDR1 and CDR2: SGHNT and YYREEE (reference sequence). The CDR3 is 13 residues long. In nucleotides, the CDR3 is TGTGCCAGCAGCCTTGGACGGGATCAGCCCCAGCATTTT. Translation gives CASSLGRDQPQHF.

This clone appeared once. This sequence joins TRBV19 and TRBJ1-6; 7 bases align to TRBD1. The V gene end was trimmed by 6 bases and the J gene end by 7 bases; junction bases not matched to a gene: 3. This CDR3 is 13 amino acids long. Per the germline V gene, CDR1 is LNHDA and CDR2 is SQIVND (reference sequence). In DNA form, the CDR3 reads TGTGCCAGTAGGACAGGGAGGAATTCACCCCTCCACTTT. It codes for CASRTGRNSPLHF.

This sequence joins TRBV9 and TRBJ1-3, with D possibly matching TRBD1 (5 bases). Trimming took off 4 bases at V and 2 bases at J, with 16 bases between the two ends. The CDR3 has 16 amino acids. From germline, CDR1 is SGDLS and CDR2 YYNGEE. Here the CDR3 DNA reads TGTGCCAGCAGCCCAGATACTCGGGGGGCTGGAAACACCATATATTTT. This encodes CASSPDTRGAGNTIYF. Based on the CDR3 plus reference TRBV9 and TRBJ1-3, the full variable domain is DSGVTQTPKHLITATGQRVTLRCSPRSGDLSVYWYQQSLDQGLQFLIQYYNGEERAKGNILERFSAQQFPDLHSELNLSSLELGDSALYFCASSPDTRGAGNTIYFGEGSWLTVV.

The genes are TRBV7-2 and TRBJ1-6; D is perhaps TRBD1 (5 bases). Germline assignment: CDR1 SGHTA and CDR2 FQGNSA. CDR3 length: 15 residues. The ends were cut back, 3 bases at V and 8 bases at J, with 14 bases in the middle. The CDR3 sequence: CASSFSRVPDSPLHF. The CDR3 nucleotides are TGTGCCAGCAGCTTCTCCAGGGTTCCGGATTCACCCCTCCACTTT.

This chain links TRBV13 with TRBJ2-1, with D possibly being TRBD1 (5 bases). The V end lost 0 bases, the J end lost 15 bases, and 18 bases lay between the germline ends. Germline CDR1 and CDR2: PRHDT and FYEKMQ (reference sequence). This CDR3 is built from 14 residues. The CDR3 region has the DNA TGTGCCAGCAGCTTAGGCGCAGGCCCCGTTCAGGGGTTCTTC. This sequence encodes CASSLGAGPVQGFF.

This chain connects TRBV4-3 to TRBJ1-2; D possibly corresponds to TRBD1 (6 bases). Germline CDR1 LGHNA, CDR2 YSLEER. CDR3 length: 15 residues. Trimming removed 1 base at V and 4 bases at J, with 13 bases between. CDR3 amino acids: CASSQARGNFYGYTF. The CDR3 DNA follows: TGCGCCAGCAGCCAAGCCAGGGGCAACTTCTATGGCTACACCTTC.

The V and J genes are TRBV5-4 and TRBJ2-6, with 11 bases that match TRBD1. Germline CDR1 reads SGHNT; CDR2 reads YYREEE (reference sequence). V lost 2 bases, J lost 4 bases, and 8 bases stayed unmatched. The CDR3 runs 18 residues. CDR3 nucleotides: TGTGCCAGCAGCTTCGTTGGACAGGGGGCATCCGGGGCCAACGTCCTGACTTTC. Its protein product is CASSFVGQGASGANVLTF. The whole variable domain, filled in from reference TRBV5-4 and TRBJ2-6, reads ETGVTQSPTHLIKTRGQQVTLRCSSQSGHNTVSWYQQALGQGPQFIFQYYREEENGRGNFPPRFSGLQFPNYSSELNVNALELDDSALYLCASSFVGQGASGANVLTFGAGSRLTVL.

The chain links TRBV6-6 to TRBJ1-5, with TRBD1 matching over 8 bases. CDR3 size: 13 residues. The germline CDR1 and CDR2 sequences are MNHNY and SVGAGI (reference sequence). Unmatched junction bases numbered 4, after V lost 6 bases and J lost 6 bases. The CDR3 bases are TGTGCCAGCAGCGGGACAGGCGGTCAGCCCCAGCATTTT. Its protein product is CASSGTGGQPQHF.

By its share, this clone is medium-sized. J is TRBJ1-6 and V is TRBV10-3, with D unclear. Germline CDR1 ENHRY, CDR2 SYGVKD. The CDR3 totals 13 residues. V lost 6 bases and J lost 7, with 10 bases in between. CDR3: CAIRREQNSPLHF. The CDR3 DNA follows: TGTGCCATCAGAAGGGAGCAGAATTCACCCCTCCACTTT.

This chain joins TRBV14 and TRBJ2-5; 14 bases fit TRBD2. CDR1 is SGHDN and CDR2 is FVKESK in the germline V gene. The junction had 8 bases not matched to a gene; V was cut back by 4 bases and J by 4 bases. The CDR3 has 17 amino acids. CDR3 DNA: TGTGCCAGCAGCCTAAGACTAGCGGGGGGGCCTCGAGAGACCCAGTACTTC. This encodes CASSLRLAGGPRETQYF.

The J gene is TRBJ2-7, the V gene TRBV7-9; no firm D call. Germline V gene lookup returns CDR1 SEHNR and CDR2 FQNEAQ (reference sequence). This CDR3 is 15 amino acids long. The V end was cut by 4 bases, the J end by 1 base, with 14 bases between. CDR3 in amino acids: CASSSPGHLSYEQYF. As DNA, the CDR3 is TGTGCCAGCAGCTCGCCGGGTCACCTTTCCTACGAGCAGTACTTC. Filled out from reference TRBV7-9 and TRBJ2-7, the complete variable domain reads DTGVSQNPRHKITKRGQNVTFRCDPISEHNRLYWYRQTLGQGPEFLTYFQNEAQLEKSRLLSDRFSAERPKGSFSTLEIQRTEQGDSAMYLCASSSPGHLSYEQYFGPGTRLTVT.

There are a few counts of this clone. The chain employs TRBV5-1 and TRBJ1-5; weak D call: TRBD1 (5 bases). Trimming pared 0 bases from V and 4 bases from J, leaving 8 bases between. The CDR3 is 14 residues long. CDR1 and CDR2 from the germline V gene are SGHRS and YFSETQ. CDR3 DNA sequence: TGCGCCAGCAGCTTGGGAGGGGCGAATCAGCCCCAGCATTTT. This translates into CASSLGGANQPQHF.

This sequence joins TRBV2 and TRBJ1-6; 8 positions match TRBD1. CDR1 SNHLY and CDR2 FYNNEI come from the germline V gene. The CDR3 contains 15 residues. Trimming removed 3 bases from V and 3 bases from J; junction bases left unmatched: 1. As DNA, the CDR3 is TGTGCCAGCAGTGAGACAGGGGACTATAATTCACCCCTCCACTTT. Its protein product is CASSETGDYNSPLHF. Full variable domain (rest looked up from reference TRBV2 and TRBJ1-6): EPEVTQTPSHQVTQMGQEVILRCVPISNHLYFYWYRQILGQKVEFLVSFYNNEISEKSEIFDDQFSVERPDGSNFTLKIRSTKLEDSAMYFCASSETGDYNSPLHFGNGTRLTVT.

This sequence joins TRBV5-1 and TRBJ1-1; D ambiguous. Trimming shortened V by 2 bases and J by 3 bases, and 11 bases separated the two germline ends. Looked up from germline, CDR1 is SGHRS and CDR2 is YFSETQ. The CDR3 extends over 14 amino acids. CDR3 region: CASSLYGTHTEAFF. Here the CDR3 DNA reads TGCGCCAGCAGCTTATACGGAACCCACACTGAAGCTTTCTTT.

This sequence joins TRBV6-5 and TRBJ1-1; D is ambiguous. This CDR3 region has 11 residues. The germline V gene has CDR1 MNHEY and CDR2 SVGAGI. V lost 8 bases and J lost 1, with 5 bases in between. The DNA of the CDR3 is TGTGCCAGCGAGGAGAACACTGAAGCTTTCTTT. This encodes CASEENTEAFF.

This chain's CDR3 is CATSGRQGGVSDTQYF. In nucleotides, the CDR3 is TGTGCCACCAGCGGTAGACAGGGCGGGGTGTCGGATACGCAGTATTTT. This chain connects TRBV15 to TRBJ2-3, with a tentative D call TRBD1 (7 bases). This CDR3 is 16 amino acids long. The V end lost 5 bases, the J end lost 6 bases, and 21 bases lay between the germline ends. Looked up from germline, CDR1 is LNHNV and CDR2 is YYDKDF (reference sequence).

This clone was counted between two and nine times. The V call is TRBV5-1, the J call TRBJ2-3; 8 nucleotides line up with TRBD2. Germline values: CDR1 SGHRS, CDR2 YFSETQ. The J segment lost 4 bases and the V segment lost 5 bases, leaving 6 bases of the junction unmatched. The CDR3 runs 14 residues. For the CDR3, the DNA is TGCGCCAGCAGGCGGGAGGCGGGAGCAGATACGCAGTATTTT. Translated: CASRREAGADTQYF.

V usage is TRBV7-2 and J usage is TRBJ2-3, with D possibly matching TRBD2 (7 bases). Germline lookup yields CDR1 SGHTA and CDR2 FQGNSA. The CDR3 totals 17 residues. Trimming pared 0 bases from V and 1 base from J, leaving 14 bases between. The CDR3 region has the DNA TGTGCCAGCAGCTTAGCGGGGGGCGGGGGCGGCACAGATACGCAGTATTTT. It is translated as CASSLAGGGGGTDTQYF.

V and J are TRBV5-4 and TRBJ2-7, with TRBD1 matching over 10 bases. The CDR3 has 15 amino acids. Unmatched junction bases numbered 8, after V lost 3 bases and J lost 5 bases. The germline V gene encodes CDR1 SGHNT and CDR2 YYREEE (reference sequence). The CDR3 loop reads CASSYRQGASDEQYF. The CDR3, as DNA: TGTGCCAGCAGCTATCGACAGGGGGCGTCGGACGAGCAGTACTTC. Full variable domain (remainder filled in from reference TRBV5-4 and TRBJ2-7): ETGVTQSPTHLIKTRGQQVTLRCSSQSGHNTVSWYQQALGQGPQFIFQYYREEENGRGNFPPRFSGLQFPNYSSELNVNALELDDSALYLCASSYRQGASDEQYFGPGTRLTVT.

V is TRBV6-1 and J is TRBJ2-1; 11 positions match TRBD2. This CDR3 is built from 16 residues. Germline assignment: CDR1 MNHNS and CDR2 SASEGT. J was trimmed by 1 base and V by 4 bases; bases with no gene match: 3. The chain's CDR3 is CASSVLAGGSYNEQFF. The CDR3 bases are TGTGCCAGCAGTGTGCTAGCGGGGGGATCCTACAATGAGCAGTTCTTC.

This chain uses TRBV12-2 with TRBJ2-1; TRBD2 was called by the table and not checked on the DNA. TRBV12-2 is described as a pseudogene. The CDR3 spans 19 residues. CDR3: CASRFPGLAGGLSYNEQFF. In nucleotides, the CDR3 is TGTGCAAGTCGCTTTCCGGGACTAGCGGGGGGCCTCTCCTACAATGAGCAGTTCTTC.

The gene calls are TRBV30 and TRBJ1-1, with 7 positions matching TRBD1. This CDR3 is built from 13 residues. Germline CDR1 GTSNPN, CDR2 SVGIG (reference sequence). The V segment lost 7 bases and the J segment 0 bases; nucleotides outside the gene matches: 5. The DNA for the CDR3 is TGTGCCTCGGACAGGAGCCTGAACACTGAAGCTTTCTTT. Residues: CASDRSLNTEAFF.